The rows below give T cell receptor beta chains drawn from one sample of a study of Ad26.COV2.S vaccination and SARS-CoV-2 variants. TCRdb's copy holds only in-frame clones and misses some; the assay was immunoSEQ multiplex PCR. This table has about 390,000 clones, about 88% appearing once. The sequences come from peripheral blood, collected in a trial of Ad26.COV2.S vaccine versus placebo. These TCRs come from a person aged 18-65 years who received the Ad26.COV2.S COVID-19 vaccine or a placebo. The CDR3 runs from the conserved cysteine through the conserved F or W.

cdr3_aa j_call v_call
CASSLNTGGLKNIQYF TRBJ2-4 TRBV7-2
CASSTRTSGHGELFF TRBJ2-2 TRBV19
CASSPAVTGTAFF TRBJ1-1 TRBV3-1/TRBV3-2
CASSLTFQGAGNSPLHF TRBJ1-6 TRBV5-1
CASSVAASGVNTEAFF TRBJ1-1 TRBV9
CASSLNGWGLDEKLFF TRBJ1-4 TRBV19
CASKDRWYGYTF TRBJ1-2 TRBV19
CAWSLTDGKNTQYF TRBJ2-3 TRBV30
CASMLQKRYYEQYF TRBJ2-7 TRBV2
CASSWVRAGELFF TRBJ2-2 TRBV6-2/TRBV6-3
CASRERTVNYGYTF TRBJ1-2 TRBV2
CASSDSWGDAQYF TRBJ2-3 TRBV6-4
CASSPRQGISYEQYF TRBJ2-7 TRBV7-2
CASSLVTGTSYGYTF TRBJ1-2 TRBV7-6
CASSLMTGGASDTQYF TRBJ2-3 TRBV7-6
CASSLGGRASGGYNEQFF TRBJ2-1 TRBV7-8
CASSLNGPSLYNSPLHF TRBJ1-6 TRBV7-2
CATSDYITQYF TRBJ2-5 TRBV24-1
CASRGQGDNEQFF TRBJ2-1 TRBV9
CASTHGLNSPLHF TRBJ1-6 TRBV11-2